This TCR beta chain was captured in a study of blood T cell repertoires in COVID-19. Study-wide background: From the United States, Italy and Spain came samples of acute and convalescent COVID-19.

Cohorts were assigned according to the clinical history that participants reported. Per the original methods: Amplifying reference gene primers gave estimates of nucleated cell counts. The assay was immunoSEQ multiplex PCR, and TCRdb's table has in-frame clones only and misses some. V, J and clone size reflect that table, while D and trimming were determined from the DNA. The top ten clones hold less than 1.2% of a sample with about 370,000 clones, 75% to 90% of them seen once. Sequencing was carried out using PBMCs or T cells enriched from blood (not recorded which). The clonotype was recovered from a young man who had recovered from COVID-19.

The DNA of the CDR3 is TGTGCCAGCAGCCAGCCTCGACAGGGGGCCGGGGAGCAGTACTTC. Translated, it gives CASSQPRQGAGEQYF. The chain is built from TRBV28 and TRBJ2-7, with 10 bases aligning to TRBD1. The CDR3 extends over 15 amino acids. Trimming at V came to 6 bases and at J to 7 bases, leaving 12 bases not matched to a gene. The germline V gene has CDR1 MDHEN and CDR2 SYDVKM. The full variable domain, completed using reference TRBV28 and TRBJ2-7, is DVKVTQSSRYLVKRTGEKVFLECVQDMDHENMFWYRQDPGLGLRLIYFSYDVKMKEKGDIPEGYSVSREKKERFSLILESASTNQTSMYLCASSQPRQGAGEQYFGPGTRLTVT.